Reported below is one T cell receptor (beta chain). Its target is not known. This record belongs to a study of T cells in localized non-small cell lung cancer. Study conclusions and caveats: Uninvolved adjacent lung had higher T cell clonality than tumor and all other tissues. Elevated circulating T cell density in blood was associated with longer overall survival. A median around 55 of the top 100 tumor clones appeared in adjacent lung. Sequencing was restricted to one tumor region; therefore, heterogeneity remains possible.

Produced via immunoSEQ multiplex PCR; TCRdb's table is partial and in-frame only. The table lists about 24,000 clones, roughly 86% of them singletons, with roughly 6% in the top ten. This CDR3 contains 13 residues. The ends were cut back, 1 base at V and 1 base at J, with 5 bases in the middle. Germline CDR1 and CDR2: SGHAT and FQNNGV. This material consisted of peripheral blood, taken before any cancer treatment. The chain combines TRBV11-2 with TRBJ2-7, with D hard to call. This clonotype was obtained from a male donor at least 60 years old with stage II squamous cell lung carcinoma. The CDR3 nucleotides are TGTGCCAGCAGCTTAGGGGTTTCCTACGAGCAGTACTTC. Residues: CASSLGVSYEQYF.